This T cell receptor (beta chain) is drawn from a study of T-cell memory formation after mild COVID-19. In this sample, this clonotype turned up a few times. TCRdb ran MiXCR on the 5' RACE reads and lists one entry per CDR3 protein. The table includes 200,000 to 250,000 distinct CDR3 sequences, about 10% detected once. The V gene's germline CDR1 is DFQATT and CDR2 SNEGSKA (reference sequence). The germline V and J ends were trimmed by 6 bases and 5 bases, with 8 bases remaining between them. The CDR3 is 11 residues long. The sequenced sample was PBMCs or a T cell subset sorted from them (not recorded which). The sequence derives from a man between 18 and 35 years old who had mild COVID-19 (a few samples of this study predate the infection). Cell type and time point are not known. J is TRBJ2-1 and V is TRBV20-1; no clear D. CDR3 loop: CSAKNNNEQFF. For the CDR3, the DNA is TGCAGTGCCAAGAATAACAATGAGCAGTTCTTC.